This T cell receptor beta chain was recovered during a study of monozygotic twins with inflammatory bowel disease. Study findings and constraints: Twins with IBD had fewer clonotypes in common with others than healthy twins, particularly during disease activity. Between concordant and discordant twins, repertoire similarity failed to differ, a result that limited power may explain.

TCRdb reprocessed the 5' RACE reads, keeping one entry per CDR3 protein, no DNA. Its table lists some 400,000 distinct CDR3 sequences. Germline CDR1 SQVTM, CDR2 ANQGSEA. The CDR3 is 12 residues long. As regards this clonotype: Its antigen is undetermined.

Phlebotomy per donor yielded a single 2.5 ml blood sample. V gene TRBV29-1 combines with J gene TRBJ1-2; as DNA is missing, the TRBD1 call by TCRdb cannot be tested. Material: blood. This sequence originates from a human donor with ulcerative colitis or Crohn's disease, or a healthy co-twin of an affected twin (not recorded which). The CDR3 protein is CSSQDSSHGYTF.